The 7 T cell receptor beta chains below come from one sample, sequenced in a study of cytomegalovirus exposure and HLA in healthy donors. The PCR ran on 60 Vbeta and 13 Jbeta primers. Sequencing used immunoSEQ multiplex PCR; TCRdb keeps in-frame clones, though not all of them. Of around 70,000 clones listed, around 84% are singletons. The specimen was PBMCs. These receptors were obtained from a woman in her thirties or forties in good health and CMV-seropositive.

The chain couples TRBV6-5 to TRBJ2-5, with a weak D call TRBD1 (6 bases). V lost 6 bases and J lost 5, with 13 bases in between. The CDR3 is made up of 13 amino acids. Germline CDR1 is MNHEY and CDR2 is SVGAGI. The DNA for the CDR3 is TGTGCCAGCAGAAAACAGGGATGGGAGACCCAGTACTTC. Translating it yields CASRKQGWETQYF.

The gene calls are TRBV6-1 and TRBJ2-3; TRBD1 aligns across 8 bases. The germline V gene encodes CDR1 MNHNS and CDR2 SASEGT. The CDR3 spans 13 residues. The V segment lost 4 bases and the J segment 4 bases; nucleotides outside the gene matches: 1. The CDR3 DNA sequence: TGTGCCAGCAGTGGGACAGGGCCAGATACGCAGTATTTT. Translation gives CASSGTGPDTQYF.

The V call is TRBV7-3, the J call TRBJ2-3; 7 positions match TRBD2. The germline V gene encodes CDR1 SGHTA and CDR2 FQGTGA. Trimming removed 4 bases from V and 1 base from J; junction bases left unmatched: 8. The CDR3 is made up of 16 amino acids. The CDR3 region is CASSSQLAVRTDTQYF. Written as DNA, the CDR3 is TGTGCCAGCAGCTCGCAGCTAGCGGTACGCACAGATACGCAGTATTTT.

This clone is labeled as medium-sized (0.01 to 0.1%). V gene TRBV7-8 combines with J gene TRBJ2-7; 7 positions match TRBD2. The V and J ends lost 5 bases and 4 bases, in that order; junction bases with no gene match: 8. This CDR3 has 14 residues. Germline V CDR1 and CDR2: SGHVS, FQNEAQ. The chain's CDR3 is CASSRGVSGYEQYF. CDR3 DNA: TGTGCCAGCAGCAGAGGGGTTAGCGGGTACGAGCAGTACTTC.

This sequence joins TRBV18 and TRBJ1-4; weak D call: TRBD1 (5 bases). The CDR3 loop spans 15 amino acids. Trimming removed 6 bases from V and 5 bases from J, with 16 bases in between. Germline V gives CDR1 KGHSH, CDR2 LQKENI. The CDR3 reads CASSPSTAENEKLFF. DNA of the CDR3: TGTGCCAGCTCTCCATCGACAGCCGAAAATGAAAAACTGTTTTTT.

As concerns this clone: The junction departs from germline at one end; a sequencing error may be responsible. The chain joins TRBV4-1 to TRBJ2-7, with no clear D. Germline V gene sequence: CDR1 MGHRA, CDR2 YSYEKL. The CDR3 has 13 amino acids. In nucleotides, the CDR3 is TGTGCCAGCAGCCAACCGGGTTCCTACGAGCAGTACTTC. Encoded protein: CASSQPGSYEQYF.

The chain combines TRBV30 with TRBJ1-2; 7 positions match TRBD1. Germline V gene sequence: CDR1 GTSNPN, CDR2 SVGIG (reference sequence). V shed 3 bases and J 5 bases; nucleotides not matched to a gene: 6. The CDR3 contains 13 residues. The CDR3: CAWSVDREYGYTF. The CDR3 nucleotides are TGTGCCTGGAGCGTTGACAGGGAGTATGGCTACACCTTC.